Below are 32 T cell receptor beta chains sequenced from a single sample in a study of OX40 agonist ivuxolimab in advanced cancers. Produced via immunoSEQ multiplex PCR; TCRdb's table is partial and in-frame only. This table has tens of thousands of clones, 80% to 85% appearing once. Sequences were derived from CD4+ or CD8+ T cells sorted from blood, sampled in a trial of the OX40 agonist ivuxolimab. The receptors come from an adult with an advanced solid tumor such as melanoma, head and neck, liver or kidney cancer.

The chain employs TRBV5-1 and TRBJ2-7; no clear D gene. This CDR3 is built from 12 residues. Germline V gene data show CDR1 as SGHRS and CDR2 as YFSETQ. V was pared by 4 bases and J by 2 bases, with 7 bases between. The CDR3 region is CASSGRAYEQYF. For the CDR3, the DNA is TGCGCCAGCAGCGGAAGGGCCTACGAGCAGTACTTC.

The chain links TRBV28 to TRBJ2-7; D gene ambiguous. The CDR3 has 11 amino acids. Germline CDR1 and CDR2: MDHEN and SYDVKM. With 7 bases removed from V and 2 bases from J, the gap between germline ends came to 6 bases. Here the CDR3 reads CASNGPYEQYF. CDR3 bases: TGTGCCAGCAACGGGCCCTACGAGCAGTACTTC.

This chain connects TRBV7-9 to TRBJ2-2; D might be TRBD2 (6 bases). CDR3 length: 14 residues. Deletions cut 7 bases from V and 1 base from J, with 10 bases between. CDR1 and CDR2 from the germline V gene are SEHNR and FQNEAQ (reference sequence). The CDR3 DNA is TGTGCCAGCACCATGGGGGGGAACACCGGGGAGCTGTTTTTT. Translation gives CASTMGGNTGELFF.

This sequence joins TRBV5-1 and TRBJ2-1; D is perhaps TRBD1 (6 bases). Germline CDR1 is SGHRS and CDR2 is YFSETQ. This CDR3 region has 14 residues. V lost 3 bases, J lost 7 bases, and 14 bases lay in between. This CDR3 reads CASSWGTGLNEQFF. CDR3 in DNA: TGCGCCAGCAGCTGGGGTACAGGGTTAAATGAGCAGTTCTTC.

V and J are TRBV5-1 and TRBJ2-7; 8 bases match TRBD1. This CDR3 contains 14 residues. After removal of 0 bases from V and 5 bases from J, the junction contained 4 bases not matched to a gene. Germline values: CDR1 SGHRS, CDR2 YFSETQ. The CDR3 loop is CASSLVDRDNEQYF. In nucleotides, the CDR3 is TGCGCCAGCAGCTTGGTGGACAGGGATAACGAGCAGTACTTC.

By sample fraction, this clone is medium-sized. V and J are TRBV7-9 and TRBJ1-5, with a tentative D call TRBD1 (5 bases). CDR1 and CDR2 from the germline V gene are SEHNR and FQNEAQ (reference sequence). V lost 11 bases and J 3 bases, leaving 11 bases between the germline ends. The CDR3 spans 12 residues. In nucleotides, the CDR3 is TGTGCCGGTCAGGGCGACAATCAGCCCCAGCATTTT. Residues: CAGQGDNQPQHF.

The chain couples TRBV14 to TRBJ1-6; D remains ambiguous. Germline lookup yields CDR1 SGHDN and CDR2 FVKESK. The CDR3 runs to 14 residues. V was trimmed by 4 bases and J by 3 bases, leaving 7 bases between them. The DNA of the CDR3 is TGTGCCAGCAGCCCCGCCGGCTATAATTCACCCCTCCACTTT. Its translation is CASSPAGYNSPLHF.

The genes are TRBV6-5 and TRBJ1-5, with a tentative D call TRBD1 (5 bases). The ends were cut back, 6 bases at V and 4 bases at J, with 16 bases in the middle. Germline assignment: CDR1 MNHEY and CDR2 SVGAGI. The CDR3 loop spans 15 amino acids. This chain's CDR3 is CASSPRGGVNQPQHF. Written as DNA, the CDR3 is TGTGCCAGCAGCCCCCGCGGGGGGGTAAATCAGCCCCAGCATTTT.

As DNA, the CDR3 is TGTGCCAGCAGTGGTACTAGCGGGGGGAGGGGCTACGAGCAGTACTTC. It encodes CASSGTSGGRGYEQYF. V usage is TRBV6-1 and J usage is TRBJ2-7; the match to TRBD2 covers 12 bases. Trimming took 4 bases from V and 3 from J; bases not matched to a gene: 7. CDR1 and CDR2 from the germline V gene are MNHNS and SASEGT. The CDR3 covers 16 residues.

The chain joins TRBV9 to TRBJ2-3; maybe TRBD1 (6 bases). Germline V gives CDR1 SGDLS, CDR2 YYNGEE. The CDR3 spans 17 residues. V lost 2 bases, J lost 3 bases, and 19 bases lay in between. CDR3 region: CASSVLGGLDLTDTQYF. The CDR3 DNA reads as TGTGCCAGCAGCGTTTTAGGGGGTTTAGATTTAACAGATACGCAGTATTTT.

Of note for this clone: One junction end does not reproduce the germline sequence, and a read error may be involved. CDR3 region: CASSLNIQDYEQYF. The CDR3 DNA is TGTGCTAGCAGCTTGAACATCCAGGACTACGAGCAGTACTTC. The chain has TRBV7-7 and TRBJ2-7; unclear D gene. Germline V gene data show CDR1 as SSHAT and CDR2 as FNYEAQ (reference sequence). This CDR3 contains 14 residues.

In its sample, this clone was seen a few times. The genes are TRBV7-2 and TRBJ2-7; 10 bases map to TRBD2. J gave up 1 base and V 3 bases, and 3 bases lay outside the gene matches. CDR1 and CDR2 from the germline V gene are SGHTA and FQGNSA. CDR3 length equals 15 residues. The CDR3 loop is CASSLTSGFSYEQYF. CDR3 nucleotide sequence: TGTGCCAGCAGCTTGACTAGCGGGTTTTCCTACGAGCAGTACTTC. Full variable domain (remainder filled in from reference TRBV7-2 and TRBJ2-7): GAGVSQSPSNKVTEKGKDVELRCDPISGHTALYWYRQSLGQGLEFLIYFQGNSAPDKSGLPSDRFSAERTGGSVSTLTIQRTQQEDSAVYLCASSLTSGFSYEQYFGPGTRLTVT.

This rearrangement joins TRBV6-1 to TRBJ2-3; D unresolved. The V end lost 3 bases, the J end lost 8 bases, and 9 bases lay between the germline ends. Germline CDR1 is MNHNS and CDR2 is SASEGT. CDR3 size: 12 residues. In nucleotides, the CDR3 is TGTGCCAGCAGTGAGACTCGGGCTACGCAGTATTTT. Translated: CASSETRATQYF.

This clone came up a few times. V and J are TRBV4-1 and TRBJ1-6, with TRBD1 matching 12 bases. With 0 bases clipped from V and 7 bases from J, the junction kept 7 bases outside the gene matches. This CDR3 contains 18 residues. Germline-derived CDR1 and CDR2 are MGHRA and YSYEKL. The DNA of the CDR3 is TGCGCCAGCAGCCAAGATCGGGACGGGACAGGGGGCAATTCACCCCTCCACTTT. Amino acids: CASSQDRDGTGGNSPLHF.

V gene TRBV6-6 combines with J gene TRBJ1-5; TRBD1 might be the D (5 bases). V lost 6 bases and J 2 bases, leaving 14 bases between the germline ends. The CDR3 loop spans 15 amino acids. Germline CDR1 is MNHNY and CDR2 is SVGAGI (reference sequence). CDR3 in amino acids: CASRESGDGNQPQHF. The CDR3 bases are TGTGCCAGCAGGGAGTCGGGGGATGGCAATCAGCCCCAGCATTTT.

This clone was detected a few times. V and J are TRBV7-3 and TRBJ1-6, with D perhaps TRBD1 (6 bases). V was cut by 3 bases and J by 5 bases, with 8 bases left in between. CDR3 length: 14 residues. The germline gives CDR1 SGHTA, CDR2 FQGTGA. The CDR3 DNA reads as TGTGCCAGCAGCTTCAGGGGAGATAATTCACCCCTCCACTTT. Its translation is CASSFRGDNSPLHF.

The chain uses TRBV28 and TRBJ1-2; weak D call: TRBD1 (6 bases). The CDR3 is 14 residues long. Germline CDR1 and CDR2: MDHEN and SYDVKM. V was shortened by 5 bases and J by 8 bases, with 18 bases between the two germline ends. This CDR3 is CASSPRVQGQGYTF. The CDR3 DNA follows: TGTGCCAGCAGTCCTAGGGTACAGGGTCAGGGCTACACCTTC.

This rearrangement joins TRBV5-1 to TRBJ1-1; no firm D call. There are 13 residues in the CDR3. Trimming removed 0 bases from V and 8 bases from J, with 11 bases in between. Germline V gene data show CDR1 as SGHRS and CDR2 as YFSETQ. The CDR3 DNA sequence: TGCGCCAGCAGCTTGGCTGGTTCTGGGGAAGCTTTCTTT. It translates to CASSLAGSGEAFF.

This sequence joins TRBV19 and TRBJ1-1, with D possibly matching TRBD1 (5 bases). This CDR3 has 16 residues. V was clipped by 3 bases and J by 0 bases, with 14 bases between them. Germline loops: CDR1 LNHDA, CDR2 SQIVND (reference sequence). The CDR3 DNA sequence: TGTGCCAGTAGTATCGGAGGTTGGGGGATGAACACTGAAGCTTTCTTT. Encoded protein: CASSIGGWGMNTEAFF.

This rearrangement joins TRBV29-1 to TRBJ2-7; D tentatively reads TRBD1 or TRBD2 (5 bases each). The CDR3 contains 12 residues. Germline CDR1 SQVTM, CDR2 ANQGSEA. Trimming removed 8 bases from V and 2 bases from J, with 13 bases in between. The CDR3 DNA reads as TGCAGCATAGCCGGGACGGCCTACGAGCAGTACTTC. It is translated as CSIAGTAYEQYF.

The chain recombines TRBV19 with TRBJ2-3, with no clear D. CDR1 is LNHDA and CDR2 is SQIVND in the germline V gene (reference sequence). Trimming left V 4 bases short and J 1 base short, with 6 bases between. The CDR3 is 13 amino acids. CDR3 coding DNA: TGTGCCAGTAGTAGACCCGGCACAGATACGCAGTATTTT. Encoded protein: CASSRPGTDTQYF.

The rearrangement joins TRBV6-6 to TRBJ1-4; D is unclear. Deletions cut 5 bases from V and 5 bases from J, with 12 bases between. Germline V gives CDR1 MNHNY, CDR2 SVGAGI (reference sequence). The CDR3 is 14 residues long. In DNA form, the CDR3 reads TGTGCCAGCAGTATCATGGTCGGAAATGAAAAACTGTTTTTT. As protein: CASSIMVGNEKLFF.

This clone occurred a few times. The CDR3 region has the DNA TGTGCCAGCAGTGGGGACAGTTACAATGAGCAGTTCTTC. As protein: CASSGDSYNEQFF. The V gene is TRBV6-1, the J gene TRBJ2-1, with TRBD1 matching 7 bases. Trimming cost V 4 bases and J 4 bases; bases outside gene matches: 1. Germline CDR1 reads MNHNS; CDR2 reads SASEGT. There are 13 residues in the CDR3.

The chain combines TRBV19 with TRBJ1-5, with D hard to call. The CDR3 extends over 15 amino acids. The V end was cut by 3 bases, the J end by 2 bases, with 11 bases between. Germline CDR1 and CDR2: LNHDA and SQIVND (reference sequence). The CDR3 coding sequence is TGTGCCAGTAGTATCGTGGCAGGCGGCAATCAGCCCCAGCATTTT. The encoded protein is CASSIVAGGNQPQHF.

The J gene is TRBJ2-3, the V gene TRBV15, with D unclear. The CDR3 extends over 14 amino acids. V lost 3 bases and J lost 1, with 8 bases in between. Germline assignment: CDR1 LNHNV and CDR2 YYDKDF (reference sequence). DNA of the CDR3: TGTGCCACCAGCAGTATCCGGGGCACAGATACGCAGTATTTT. Translated: CATSSIRGTDTQYF.

The rearrangement joins TRBV10-3 to TRBJ1-5; no clear D. The germline V and J ends were trimmed by 11 bases and 3 bases, with 14 bases remaining between them. This CDR3 has 13 residues. Germline CDR1 reads ENHRY; CDR2 reads SYGVKD. CDR3 loop: CAHSEGNNQPQHF. Written as DNA, the CDR3 is TGTGCCCACAGCGAGGGCAACAATCAGCCCCAGCATTTT.

The CDR3 sequence is CASNRGSRYEQYF. In DNA, the CDR3 is TGTGCCAGCAATAGAGGGAGTAGGTACGAGCAGTACTTC. The chain links TRBV5-8 to TRBJ2-7; the D gene is possibly TRBD2 (5 bases). Trimming removed 6 bases from V and 4 bases from J, with 14 bases in between. The length of the CDR3 is 13 residues. From germline, CDR1 is SGHTS and CDR2 YDEGEE.

The V gene is TRBV6-1, the J gene TRBJ2-1; 7 nucleotides line up with TRBD1. This CDR3 spans 14 amino acids. CDR1 is MNHNS and CDR2 is SASEGT in the germline V gene. Trimming took 2 bases from V and 13 from J; bases not matched to a gene: 11. The CDR3 DNA follows: TGTGCCAGCAGTGAACCGGGACAGCGTTCGGGACAGTTCTTC. It codes for CASSEPGQRSGQFF.

This clone is a singleton in its sample. The J gene is TRBJ2-1, the V gene TRBV19; D assignment may be TRBD1 or TRBD2 (6 bases each). Trimming stripped 5 bases from V and 12 bases from J, with 23 bases between. The CDR3 is 15 amino acids. Germline V gene data show CDR1 as LNHDA and CDR2 as SQIVND (reference sequence). The DNA of the CDR3 is TGTGCCAGTAGTGGGGGGACAAGAGGGCTGTTTGGGCAGTTCTTC. Its translation: CASSGGTRGLFGQFF.

The chain carries TRBV28 and TRBJ2-6; D unclear. V was shortened by 3 bases and J by 2 bases, with 8 bases between the two germline ends. Germline loops: CDR1 MDHEN, CDR2 SYDVKM. The CDR3 loop spans 15 amino acids. For the CDR3, the DNA is TGTGCCAGCAGTTTGGGGTCCACTGGGGCCAACGTCCTGACTTTC. Translation gives CASSLGSTGANVLTF.

The V gene is TRBV19, the J gene TRBJ1-6, with D unresolved. Trimming took 7 bases from V and 7 from J, leaving 11 bases between them. CDR3 length: 13 residues. CDR1 LNHDA and CDR2 SQIVND come from the germline V gene (reference sequence). The CDR3 loop is CASNGSRNSPLHF. The CDR3 DNA sequence: TGTGCCAGTAACGGGAGTCGAAATTCACCCCTCCACTTT.

The chain couples TRBV19 to TRBJ1-2, with no clear D. Trimming pared 7 bases from V and 2 bases from J, leaving 20 bases between. Germline lookup yields CDR1 LNHDA and CDR2 SQIVND (reference sequence). The CDR3 covers 16 residues. The CDR3 DNA reads TGTGCCAGTACTCCCGCCACGTCGGCAGGAAACTATGGCTACACCTTC. It encodes CASTPATSAGNYGYTF.